The table lists the clone carrying this T cell receptor beta chain with a few counts. At one end, the junction sequence differs from germline, possibly due to a read error. In the original analysis: Estimation of nucleated cell counts was performed using reference gene primer amplification. Profiling relied on immunoSEQ multiplex PCR, and the TCRdb table lists in-frame clones only, not all of them. The DNA gave D and trimming, while V, J and clone size come from that table. This sample has 250,000 to 300,000 clones, with 90% found just once. The data originate from a study of blood T cell repertoires in COVID-19. At the level of the study: PBMCs, B-cell-depleted T cells, or T cells provided the cDNA or gDNA that made up the material.

Participants had their cohort set by participant-reported clinical history. Looked up from germline, CDR1 is MNHEY and CDR2 is SVGAGI. This CDR3 has 15 amino acids. The V gene is TRBV6-5, the J gene TRBJ1-4; weak D call: TRBD1 (5 bases). Sequencing input: PBMCs or T cells enriched from blood (not recorded which). The TCR originated in a woman in her twenties or thirties who had recovered from COVID-19. CDR3 nucleotide sequence: TGTGCCAGCAGTTATAGGGGATCAACTACTGAAAAACTGTTTTTT. It codes for CASSYRGSTTEKLFF.